This T cell receptor beta chain was observed in a study of T cells expressing NK-cell markers. Study in general: Of eight sequenced donors, seven were HCMV-seropositive and one HCMV-seronegative.

Note on this clonotype: What it binds is unknown.

General observations from the study: For several donors, the dominant NKG2C+ clonotypes made up roughly 1.0-7.0% of their CD8+ T cells. Also leading the CD3+CD56-NKG2C+ fraction in a few donors were these clonotypes.

The cDNA for TCR beta came from 5'RACE template switching with UMIs. Reprocessing the 5' RACE reads, TCRdb reports a single entry for every CDR3 protein and omits DNA. The repertoire table contains roughly 180,000 distinct CDR3 sequences. There are 12 residues in the CDR3. From germline, CDR1 is MNHEY and CDR2 SMNVEV (reference sequence). Material for sequencing was blood T cells: a sorted CD56 or NKG2C T cell subset, CD4+ or CD8+ T cells, or bulk PBMC T cells (not recorded which). This chain uses TRBV27 with TRBJ2-1; TCRdb designates TRBD2, a call that cannot be tested without DNA. This TCR was sampled from a man aged 18-69 years in good health. The CDR3 sequence: CASRGPARTQFF.